The 24 T cell receptor beta chains below come from one sample, sequenced in a study of low-dose radiotherapy and immunotherapy resistance in tumors. Indicated time point: after trial treatment. The treatment: LDRT plus nivolumab, ipilimumab, low-dose cyclophosphamide and aspirin (RACIN trial). Covering alpha and beta chains, TRAV- and TRBV-specific primers were used for the first-strand cDNA. With a constant-region primer and a V-primer adapter, TCRs were subjected to roughly 20 PCR cycles of amplification. TCRdb ran MiXCR on the reads and lists one entry per CDR3 protein. Among more than 70,000 distinct CDR3 sequences listed, 20% were seen once. The sequencing here drew on PBMCs, taken after low-dose radiotherapy plus immunotherapy. The source of these receptors is a female donor with ovarian cancer.

This clonotype was counted at least ten times. This chain links TRBV10-3 with TRBJ2-3; TRBD2 aligns across 10 bases. CDR1 and CDR2 (germline): ENHRY, SYGVKD. V trimming: 10 bases; J trimming: 3 bases; junction bases outside the gene matches: 10. This CDR3 spans 15 amino acids. CDR3 in DNA: TGTGCCAGCAGCAGCGGGGGGGCCTTAACAGATACGCAGTATTTT. Translated: CASSSGGALTDTQYF.

This clonotype was detected ten times or more. This chain joins TRBV6-2 or TRBV6-3 and TRBJ2-1, with 12 bases that match TRBD2. Germline assignment: CDR1 MNHEY and CDR2 SVGEGT. J lost 4 bases, V lost 10 bases, and 8 bases had no gene match. This CDR3 spans 15 amino acids. As DNA, the CDR3 is TGTGCCACCGCTCCGGGACTAGCGGGTTACAATGAGCAGTTCTTC. This sequence encodes CATAPGLAGYNEQFF.

This clonotype was picked up many times. The chain has TRBV3-1 and TRBJ2-5, with TRBD2 identical over 8 bases. Germline V gene sequence: CDR1 LGHDT, CDR2 YNNKEL (reference sequence). V dropped 4 bases and J dropped 3; count of bases not matched to a gene: 7. CDR3 size: 15 residues. CDR3 amino acids: CASSPVSLAEETQYF. In DNA form, the CDR3 reads TGTGCCAGCAGCCCCGTCTCACTAGCGGAAGAGACCCAGTACTTC.

This clonotype was counted ten times or more. This sequence joins TRBV12-3 or TRBV12-4 and TRBJ1-6; TRBD1 aligns across 7 bases. V shed 5 bases, J shed 7 bases, and the junction held 5 bases outside the gene matches. The CDR3 loop spans 14 amino acids. The CDR3 spells CASSGDRSNSPLHF. The DNA of the CDR3 is TGTGCCAGCAGTGGGGACAGAAGCAATTCACCCCTCCACTTT.

This clonotype has a count of ten or more. The chain has TRBV15 and TRBJ2-5; D may be TRBD1 or TRBD2 (6 bases each). There are 12 residues in the CDR3. In germline, CDR1 is LNHNV, CDR2 YYDKDF (reference sequence). The V gene lost 5 bases and the J gene lost 5 bases, with 9 bases spanning the gap. CDR3 loop: CATSLGGETQYF. CDR3 in DNA: TGTGCCACCAGCTTAGGGGGGGAGACCCAGTACTTC.

This chain links TRBV10-3 with TRBJ2-1, with 15 bases that match TRBD2. J gave up 3 bases and V 11 bases, and 5 bases lay outside the gene matches. Looked up from germline, CDR1 is ENHRY and CDR2 is SYGVKD. The CDR3 sequence is 15 residues long. The CDR3 region is CASGLAGGNYNEQFF. Here the CDR3 DNA reads TGTGCCTCGGGACTAGCGGGAGGTAACTACAATGAGCAGTTCTTC.

This clonotype was counted at least ten times. The gene calls are TRBV20-1 and TRBJ1-4; D unclear. CDR1 and CDR2 from the germline V gene are DFQATT and SNEGSKA (reference sequence). Trimming removed 7 bases at V and 1 base at J, with 19 bases between. The CDR3 runs 16 residues. The DNA for the CDR3 is TGCAGTGGAAAAGGACCGGGAGGATTAACTAATGAAAAACTGTTTTTT. It translates to CSGKGPGGLTNEKLFF.

This clonotype was counted ten times or more. The rearrangement uses TRBV12-3 or TRBV12-4 and TRBJ2-2, with 8 bases lining up with TRBD2. The V gene end was trimmed by 6 bases and the J gene end by 5 bases; junction bases not matched to a gene: 8. The CDR3 has 15 residues. The CDR3 loop reads CASSPGLAGTGELFF. Written as DNA, the CDR3 is TGTGCCAGCAGCCCAGGACTAGCAGGAACCGGGGAGCTGTTTTTT.

This clonotype was seen repeatedly, ten times or more. The chain couples TRBV4-3 to TRBJ1-1; no clear D. V was trimmed by 4 bases and J by 1 base, leaving 16 bases between them. CDR3 length equals 16 residues. In germline, CDR1 is LGHNA, CDR2 YSLEER. For the CDR3, the DNA is TGCGCCAGCAGCCTCAGCGGATATCTGAGGAACACTGAAGCTTTCTTT. This gives the protein CASSLSGYLRNTEAFF.

With regard to this clonotype: Only one base separates this from a far larger clonotype, so it likely reflects a read error. CDR3 residues: CASSGGLGGAFF. CDR3 bases: TGTGCCAGCAGCGGAGGGTTGGGGGGAGCTTTCTTT. The chain couples TRBV9 to TRBJ1-1; possibly TRBD1 for D (5 bases). Germline V lookup: CDR1 SGDLS, CDR2 YYNGEE. Deletions cut 3 bases from V and 10 bases from J, with 13 bases between. The CDR3 consists of 12 residues.

This clonotype was recorded many times. The chain couples TRBV7-9 to TRBJ2-1; TRBD1 matches 12 bases. V shed 4 bases and J 15 bases; nucleotides not matched to a gene: 7. The CDR3 totals 13 residues. In germline, CDR1 is SEHNR, CDR2 FQNEAQ (reference sequence). The CDR3 coding sequence is TGTGCCAGCAGCTACCGGGACAGGGGGCCTCTGTTCTTC. It specifies CASSYRDRGPLFF. Based on the CDR3 plus reference TRBV7-9 and TRBJ2-1, the full variable domain is DTGVSQNPRHKITKRGQNVTFRCDPISEHNRLYWYRQTLGQGPEFLTYFQNEAQLEKSRLLSDRFSAERPKGSFSTLEIQRTEQGDSAMYLCASSYRDRGPLFFGPGTRLTVL.

The sample holds many counts of this clonotype. This chain connects TRBV6-5 to TRBJ1-5, with TRBD1 identical over 7 bases. Germline lookup yields CDR1 MNHEY and CDR2 SVGAGI. The J segment lost 1 base and the V segment lost 6 bases, leaving 9 bases of the junction unmatched. The CDR3 extends over 16 amino acids. The CDR3 spells CASRPQGVRSNQPQHF. As DNA, the CDR3 is TGTGCCAGCAGACCGCAGGGGGTAAGGAGCAATCAGCCCCAGCATTTT.

The table lists this clonotype with many counts. The gene calls are TRBV3-1 and TRBJ2-7; no reliable D call. The germline gives CDR1 LGHDT, CDR2 YNNKEL (reference sequence). V was cut by 3 bases and J by 6 bases, with 6 bases left in between. The CDR3 runs 11 residues. The CDR3 region has the DNA TGTGCCAGCAGCCATAGAGGCGAGCAGTACTTC. As protein: CASSHRGEQYF.

Ten or more counts support this clonotype. The chain has TRBV7-2 and TRBJ2-7, with 7 bases lining up with TRBD2. In germline, CDR1 is SGHTA, CDR2 FQGNSA. J was trimmed by 3 bases and V by 5 bases; bases with no gene match: 10. There are 15 residues in the CDR3. The CDR3: CASSEGSGRIYEQYF. In DNA form, the CDR3 reads TGTGCCAGCAGCGAAGGGTCCGGGAGGATCTACGAGCAGTACTTC.

This clonotype has ten or more counts. The chain uses TRBV25-1 and TRBJ2-1, with D tentatively TRBD2 (5 bases). The CDR3 has 13 residues. The V end was cut by 7 bases, the J end by 3 bases, with 10 bases between. Germline V gene data show CDR1 as MGHDK and CDR2 as SYGVNS. The DNA of the CDR3 is TGTGCCAGCACCCGCGGGTACTACAATGAGCAGTTCTTC. This translates into CASTRGYYNEQFF.

The chain is built from TRBV6-2 or TRBV6-3 and TRBJ1-3; D unclear. Trimming took 0 bases from V and 0 from J, leaving 6 bases between them. The CDR3 spans 15 residues. The V gene's germline CDR1 is MNHEY and CDR2 SVGEGT. The CDR3 region has the DNA TGTGCCAGCAGTTACTCGTCTCTCTCTGGAAACACCATATATTTT. Its translation is CASSYSSLSGNTIYF.

The J gene is TRBJ1-1, the V gene TRBV20-1, with no clear D. The CDR3 covers 13 residues. Germline V gives CDR1 DFQATT, CDR2 SNEGSKA (reference sequence). V shed 1 base and J shed 1 base, with 7 bases lying between them. The CDR3 DNA is TGCAGTGCTAGAGTGGCGGAGAACACTGAAGCTTTCTTT. Protein sequence: CSARVAENTEAFF.

This clonotype was counted many times. The rearrangement joins TRBV12-3 or TRBV12-4 to TRBJ2-7; 9 bases map to TRBD1. V lost 7 bases, J lost 3 bases, and 4 bases stayed unmatched. This CDR3 has 13 residues. CDR3 protein: CASMRTGVYEQYF. CDR3 sequence (DNA): TGTGCCAGCATGCGGACAGGGGTCTACGAGCAGTACTTC.

Many counts were recorded for this clonotype. The rearrangement uses TRBV5-5 and TRBJ2-2; no definite D call. The germline V gene has CDR1 SGHKS and CDR2 YYEKEE (reference sequence). Trimming shortened V by 0 bases and J by 0 bases, and 6 bases separated the two germline ends. There are 15 residues in the CDR3. CDR3 residues: CASSLVATNTGELFF. The CDR3 nucleotides read TGTGCCAGCAGCTTGGTTGCAACGAACACCGGGGAGCTGTTTTTT. Variable domain in full (rest from reference TRBV5-5 and TRBJ2-2): DAGVTQSPTHLIKTRGQQVTLRCSPISGHKSVSWYQQVLGQGPQFIFQYYEKEERGRGNFPDRFSARQFPNYSSELNVNALLLGDSALYLCASSLVATNTGELFFGEGSRLTVL.

Many counts were recorded for this clonotype. CDR3 sequence: CASSLEGGLYEQYF. The DNA of the CDR3 is TGTGCCAGCAGTTTAGAGGGTGGCCTCTACGAGCAGTACTTC. The chain recombines TRBV28 with TRBJ2-7; D may be TRBD2 (5 bases). Trimming took off 2 bases at V and 3 bases at J, with 11 bases between the two ends. The CDR3 spans 14 residues. Germline V lookup: CDR1 MDHEN, CDR2 SYDVKM. The entire variable domain, with the rest obtained from reference TRBV28 and TRBJ2-7, is as follows: DVKVTQSSRYLVKRTGEKVFLECVQDMDHENMFWYRQDPGLGLRLIYFSYDVKMKEKGDIPEGYSVSREKKERFSLILESASTNQTSMYLCASSLEGGLYEQYFGPGTRLTVT.

This clonotype showed up many times. This chain connects TRBV7-3 to TRBJ1-6; D unclear. Germline V CDR1 and CDR2: SGHTA, FQGTGA. The V end lost 5 bases, the J end lost 6 bases, and 14 bases lay between the germline ends. This CDR3 contains 15 residues. CDR3: CASSPDGLGNSPLHF. CDR3 nucleotide sequence: TGTGCCAGCAGCCCGGATGGGCTCGGTAATTCACCCCTCCACTTT.

J is TRBJ1-6 and V is TRBV10-3; D unresolved. Germline V lookup: CDR1 ENHRY, CDR2 SYGVKD. V shed 0 bases and J shed 14 bases, with 5 bases lying between them. The CDR3 loop spans 11 amino acids. CDR3 loop: CAISESVTLHF. The CDR3 DNA follows: TGTGCCATCAGTGAGTCAGTGACCCTCCACTTT.

A note on this clonotype: A far larger clone is a single base away, which makes a read error likely. This CDR3 reads CASSQNRGPTSQNIQFF. DNA of the CDR3: TGCGCCAGCAGCCAGAACAGGGGGCCTACTTCCCAAAACATTCAGTTCTTC. The chain uses TRBV4-3 and TRBJ2-1, with 9 bases that match TRBD1. The CDR3 spans 17 residues. The germline gives CDR1 LGHNA, CDR2 YSLEER. After removal of 3 bases from V and 13 bases from J, the junction contained 19 bases not matched to a gene.

The chain combines TRBV28 with TRBJ2-1, with D hard to call. The CDR3 contains 12 residues. The germline gives CDR1 MDHEN, CDR2 SYDVKM. V shed 2 bases and J shed 16 bases, with 15 bases lying between them. The CDR3: CASSLEVSIFFF. DNA of the CDR3: TGTGCCAGCAGTTTAGAGGTGTCGATTTTCTTCTTC. The whole variable domain, remainder taken from reference TRBV28 and TRBJ2-1, is DVKVTQSSRYLVKRTGEKVFLECVQDMDHENMFWYRQDPGLGLRLIYFSYDVKMKEKGDIPEGYSVSREKKERFSLILESASTNQTSMYLCASSLEVSIFFFGPGTRLTVL.